The source of this T cell receptor (beta chain) is a study of T cells in Graves' hyperthyroidism and ophthalmopathy. Across the whole study: Peripheral blood was secured at the point of initial diagnosis, before any treatment.

This CDR3 is built from 19 residues. V lost 4 bases and J lost 1, with 24 bases in between. In germline, CDR1 is KGHSH, CDR2 LQKENI. In making diagnoses, clinical symptoms, serum thyroxine and TRAb, thyroid ultrasound and orbital computed tomography were all used. Initially, at the first diagnosis of hyperthyroidism and before any ophthalmopathy symptoms, blood was sampled. Using RNA transcripts as the source, TCR beta CDR3 regions were amplified. When the TCR CDR3 underwent first-round RT-PCR, the HTBI primer set was used. TCRdb reprocessed the multiplex PCR reads via MiXCR and lists one record per CDR3 protein. The repertoire consists of around 400,000 distinct CDR3 sequences, with 15% to 17% occurring once and the leading ten covering around a quarter.

This TCR came from a woman between 18 and 29 years old with Graves' hyperthyroidism that later progressed to Graves' ophthalmopathy. The chain joins TRBV18 to TRBJ2-3; D could derive from TRBD1 or TRBD2 (6 bases each). Sequenced material: blood. The CDR3 DNA reads TGTGCCAGCTCACTTCCTATCTGGGGGCGGGGCCGCCGCACAGATACGCAGTATTTT. Its protein product is CASSLPIWGRGRRTDTQYF.